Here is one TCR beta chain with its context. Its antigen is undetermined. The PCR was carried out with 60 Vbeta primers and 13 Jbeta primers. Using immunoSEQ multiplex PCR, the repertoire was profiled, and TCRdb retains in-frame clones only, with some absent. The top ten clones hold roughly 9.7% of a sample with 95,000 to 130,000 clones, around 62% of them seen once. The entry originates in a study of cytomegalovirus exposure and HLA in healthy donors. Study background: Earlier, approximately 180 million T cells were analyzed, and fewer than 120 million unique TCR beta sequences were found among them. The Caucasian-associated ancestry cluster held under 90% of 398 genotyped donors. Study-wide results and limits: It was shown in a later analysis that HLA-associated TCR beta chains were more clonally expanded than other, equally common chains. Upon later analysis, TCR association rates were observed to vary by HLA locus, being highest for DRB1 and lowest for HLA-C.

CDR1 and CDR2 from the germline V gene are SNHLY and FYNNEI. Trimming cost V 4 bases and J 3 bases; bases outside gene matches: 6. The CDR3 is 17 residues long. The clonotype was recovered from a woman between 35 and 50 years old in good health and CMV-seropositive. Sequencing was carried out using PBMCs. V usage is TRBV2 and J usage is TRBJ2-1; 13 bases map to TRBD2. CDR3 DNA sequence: TGTGCCAGCAGTGGGACTAGCGGGAGCTTTTACTACAATGAGCAGTTCTTC. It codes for CASSGTSGSFYYNEQFF.